This is a list of T cell receptor beta chains from one sample in a study of blood T cell repertoires in COVID-19. Data came from immunoSEQ multiplex PCR; TCRdb stores just in-frame clones and leaves some out. Of under 13,000 clones in the sample, around 80% were seen once. The source material was peripheral blood. The receptors were gathered from a man aged 70-80 years with active COVID-19. The CDR3 runs from the conserved cysteine through the conserved F or W. Fields, in order: CDR3 DNA, CDR3 protein, clone size, V gene, J gene, D gene. The D gene is left open where the match is weak. Not all rows give a size; the values are once, few, many and, for expanded clones, a class.

CDR3nt: TGTGCCAGCAGTCCATTGAAGAGACAGGGCCGACAGCCCCAAGAGACCCAGTACTTC
CDR3aa: CASSPLKRQGRQPQETQYF
abundance: .
v_gene: TRBV27
j_gene: TRBJ2-5
d_gene: TRBD1

CDR3nt: TGTGCCAGCAGGGCTGGGGGCGCGAACACCGGGGAGCTGTTTTTT
CDR3aa: CASRAGGANTGELFF
abundance: .
v_gene: TRBV28
j_gene: TRBJ2-2
d_gene: .

CDR3nt: TGTGCCAGCAGTGAAGGGGCCGGTAATCAGCCCCAGCATTTT
CDR3aa: CASSEGAGNQPQHF
abundance: .
v_gene: TRBV6-1
j_gene: TRBJ1-5
d_gene: .

CDR3nt: TGCGCCAGCAGCTTGGCTCCTAGTGATTACAGGGGGACTCGAGGTGAGCAGTTCTTC
CDR3aa: CASSLAPSDYRGTRGEQFF
abundance: medium-sized
v_gene: TRBV5-1
j_gene: TRBJ2-1
d_gene: TRBD1

CDR3nt: TGTGCCAGCAGACTGTCCTCCGGCTCCTACAATGAGCAGTTCTTC
CDR3aa: CASRLSSGSYNEQFF
abundance: .
v_gene: TRBV3-1/TRBV3-2
j_gene: TRBJ2-1
d_gene: .

CDR3nt: TGTGCCAGCAGCCTGGTAGCGGGGGGGCCGGTAGGTACAGATACGCAGTATTTT
CDR3aa: CASSLVAGGPVGTDTQYF
abundance: .
v_gene: TRBV7-9
j_gene: TRBJ2-3
d_gene: TRBD2

CDR3nt: TGTGCCAGCAGTTCCTGGACTGGCAGGGCCGCGGGAAATGAGCAGTTCTTC
CDR3aa: CASSSWTGRAAGNEQFF
abundance: .
v_gene: TRBV6-2/TRBV6-3
j_gene: TRBJ2-1
d_gene: .

CDR3nt: TGTGCCAGCAGCTCGACCCCGGACACCGCGGCCTACGAGCAGTACTTC
CDR3aa: CASSSTPDTAAYEQYF
abundance: .
v_gene: TRBV7-8
j_gene: TRBJ2-7
d_gene: .

CDR3nt: TGCGCCAGCAGCTTGCGGTTCACAGGGGGCAACACCGGGGAGCTGTTTTTT
CDR3aa: CASSLRFTGGNTGELFF
abundance: .
v_gene: TRBV5-1
j_gene: TRBJ2-2
d_gene: TRBD1

CDR3nt: TGTGCCATCAGCCCCGACTCAGCCCACACCGGGGAGCTGTTTTTT
CDR3aa: CAISPDSAHTGELFF
abundance: .
v_gene: TRBV10-3
j_gene: TRBJ2-2
d_gene: .

CDR3nt: TGTGCCAGCTCTCCCTGGGGGGACTATGGCTACACCTTC
CDR3aa: CASSPWGDYGYTF
abundance: .
v_gene: TRBV18
j_gene: TRBJ1-2
d_gene: .

CDR3nt: TGTGCCAGTAGTCCCCAGGGGACAGAAAATGAAAAACTGTTTTTT
CDR3aa: CASSPQGTENEKLFF
abundance: .
v_gene: TRBV19
j_gene: TRBJ1-4
d_gene: TRBD1

CDR3nt: TGTGCCAGCAGTTTAATTCCCCAAAACACTGAAGCTTTCTTT
CDR3aa: CASSLIPQNTEAFF
abundance: .
v_gene: TRBV27
j_gene: TRBJ1-1
d_gene: .

CDR3nt: TGTGCCAGCAGCTCAACAGGGATGGGAGAGACCCAGTACTTC
CDR3aa: CASSSTGMGETQYF
abundance: once
v_gene: TRBV7-9
j_gene: TRBJ2-5
d_gene: .

CDR3nt: TGTGCCAGCAGCTTAACCGGACAGGGGGCCGGCAATCAGCCCCAGCATTTT
CDR3aa: CASSLTGQGAGNQPQHF
abundance: .
v_gene: TRBV7-6
j_gene: TRBJ1-5
d_gene: TRBD1

CDR3nt: TGTGCCAGTAGTATCCATCGGGGGTTAGCCAAAAACATTCAGTACTTC
CDR3aa: CASSIHRGLAKNIQYF
abundance: .
v_gene: TRBV19
j_gene: TRBJ2-4
d_gene: .

CDR3nt: TGTGCCAGCTCACAACAACTAGGTGAGCAGTTCTTC
CDR3aa: CASSQQLGEQFF
abundance: .
v_gene: TRBV18
j_gene: TRBJ2-1
d_gene: .

CDR3nt: TGCGCCAGCAGCTTGGCCGCCAGCTCCTACGAGCAGTACTTC
CDR3aa: CASSLAASSYEQYF
abundance: .
v_gene: TRBV5-1
j_gene: TRBJ2-7
d_gene: .

CDR3nt: TGTGCCACCGAGACAGGGAACTATGGCTACACCTTC
CDR3aa: CATETGNYGYTF
abundance: .
v_gene: TRBV28
j_gene: TRBJ1-2
d_gene: TRBD1

CDR3nt: TGTGCCAGCAGTCTAAGAGGCGGGATCTACGAGCAGTACTTC
CDR3aa: CASSLRGGIYEQYF
abundance: .
v_gene: TRBV6-5
j_gene: TRBJ2-7
d_gene: .

CDR3nt: TGCAGCGTCGGGAATGTCGGGAACACCGGGGAGCTGTTTTTT
CDR3aa: CSVGNVGNTGELFF
abundance: .
v_gene: TRBV29-1
j_gene: TRBJ2-2
d_gene: .

CDR3nt: TGCGCCAGCAGCCGAGGGACAGGGACTACCTACGAGCAGTACTTC
CDR3aa: CASSRGTGTTYEQYF
abundance: .
v_gene: TRBV5-1
j_gene: TRBJ2-7
d_gene: TRBD1

CDR3nt: TGTGCCACCATGGGGACAGGGGGTAATTCACCCCTCCACTTT
CDR3aa: CATMGTGGNSPLHF
abundance: .
v_gene: TRBV19
j_gene: TRBJ1-6
d_gene: TRBD1

CDR3nt: TGTGCCAGCAGCTTCAGAGGGGGCAATGAGCAGTTCTTC
CDR3aa: CASSFRGGNEQFF
abundance: .
v_gene: TRBV5-6
j_gene: TRBJ2-1
d_gene: .

CDR3nt: TGTGCCAGTATACAGGCTCCCTCTGGGGCCAACGTCCTGACTTTC
CDR3aa: CASIQAPSGANVLTF
abundance: .
v_gene: TRBV21-1
j_gene: TRBJ2-6
d_gene: .

CDR3nt: TGTGCCAGCAGCTTAGCCCCGGGGCAGGGGGCAGAATATGGCTACACCTTC
CDR3aa: CASSLAPGQGAEYGYTF
abundance: .
v_gene: TRBV11-2
j_gene: TRBJ1-2
d_gene: TRBD1